The 23 T cell receptor beta chains presented below share a single source sample, sequenced in a study of T-cell memory formation after mild COVID-19. TCRdb re-called the 5' RACE reads with MiXCR, one entry per CDR3 protein. The data show about 420,000 distinct CDR3 sequences, less than 25% seen once. The sequencing input was PBMCs or a T cell subset sorted from them (not recorded which). The receptor source for this set is an adult woman who had mild COVID-19 (a few samples of this study predate the infection). Cell type and time point are not known.

This clonotype has a handful of counts. This chain connects TRBV7-9 to TRBJ1-1; tentative D call: TRBD1 (6 bases). CDR3 length equals 16 residues. The ends were cut back, 6 bases at V and 4 bases at J, with 21 bases in the middle. Germline V gene sequence: CDR1 SEHNR, CDR2 FQNEAQ (reference sequence). CDR3 sequence: CASRRISTGKGTEAFF. Written as DNA, the CDR3 is TGTGCCAGCAGGAGGATATCAACAGGGAAGGGCACTGAAGCTTTCTTT.

The CDR3 sequence: CASSFFGANVLTF. In nucleotides, the CDR3 is TGTGCCAGCAGTTTTTTTGGGGCCAACGTCCTGACTTTC. The V gene is TRBV27, the J gene TRBJ2-6; D remains unclear. With 3 bases removed from V and 3 bases from J, the gap between germline ends came to 3 bases. This CDR3 has 13 residues. Germline V gene data show CDR1 as MNHEY and CDR2 as SMNVEV (reference sequence).

In this sample, this clonotype turned up a few times. This rearrangement joins TRBV6-5 to TRBJ2-3, with a tentative D call TRBD1 (6 bases). CDR1 and CDR2 (germline): MNHEY, SVGAGI. Trimming removed 6 bases at V and 1 base at J, with 14 bases between. This CDR3 has 15 amino acids. The CDR3 reads CASRAGQIGTDTQYF. The CDR3 nucleotides are TGTGCCAGCAGGGCCGGACAGATCGGCACAGATACGCAGTATTTT.

The chain is built from TRBV6-2 or TRBV6-3 and TRBJ2-7; 7 positions match TRBD2. Germline V gene data show CDR1 as MNHEY and CDR2 as SVGEGT. J lost 2 bases, V lost 5 bases, and 6 bases had no gene match. This CDR3 spans 14 amino acids. The CDR3 DNA follows: TGTGCCAGCAGTCGGGTAGCGGGCACCTACGAGCAGTACTTC. Encoded protein: CASSRVAGTYEQYF.

The sample holds a few counts of this clonotype. The chain joins TRBV29-1 to TRBJ1-4; no clear D gene. Germline V CDR1 and CDR2: SQVTM, ANQGSEA. CDR3 length: 13 residues. V was shortened by 3 bases and J by 5 bases, with 10 bases between the two germline ends. The CDR3 sequence: CSVDFGQNEKLFF. The DNA of the CDR3 is TGCAGCGTTGATTTTGGGCAGAATGAAAAACTGTTTTTT.

The chain is built from TRBV20-1 and TRBJ1-2; 8 bases agree with TRBD1. The germline CDR1 and CDR2 sequences are DFQATT and SNEGSKA (reference sequence). The junction had 9 bases not matched to a gene; V was cut back by 7 bases and J by 8 bases. The CDR3 spans 12 residues. As DNA, the CDR3 is TGCAGTGTAAGGGACAGGTCGACGGGCTACACCTTC. Translation gives CSVRDRSTGYTF.

The CDR3 spells CATSDSGLDKLFF. CDR3 in DNA: TGTGCCACCAGTGATTCGGGGCTTGATAAACTGTTTTTT. This rearrangement joins TRBV24-1 to TRBJ1-4; possible D gene TRBD1, 5 bases. There are 13 residues in the CDR3. V was cut by 2 bases and J by 11 bases, with 11 bases left in between. The germline V gene has CDR1 KGHDR and CDR2 SFDVKD.

The genes are TRBV4-2 and TRBJ2-5, with 9 bases lining up with TRBD2. Germline trimming cut 0 bases from V and 5 bases from J; bases unmatched to any gene: 7. This CDR3 spans 16 amino acids. Germline CDR1 LGHNA, CDR2 YNFKEQ. As DNA, the CDR3 is TGTGCCAGCAGCCAAGAGAGTCTAGCGGGATGGGAGACCCAGTACTTC. This codes for CASSQESLAGWETQYF.

The J gene is TRBJ1-2, the V gene TRBV4-3, with D uncertain. Trimming stripped 8 bases from V and 2 bases from J, with 15 bases between. The CDR3 runs 14 residues. Germline V gives CDR1 LGHNA, CDR2 YSLEER. CDR3: CASAPGLGNYGYTF. The CDR3 coding sequence is TGCGCCAGCGCCCCTGGACTTGGCAACTATGGCTACACCTTC.

The chain recombines TRBV30 with TRBJ2-5, with D unresolved. Trimming pared 1 base from V and 0 bases from J, leaving 6 bases between. The germline V gene encodes CDR1 GTSNPN and CDR2 SVGIG (reference sequence). The CDR3 covers 13 residues. CDR3 in DNA: TGTGCCTGGAGTGGCTCGCACCAAGAGACCCAGTACTTC. Its translation: CAWSGSHQETQYF.

The chain couples TRBV5-1 to TRBJ2-1; 7 nucleotides align to TRBD1. Germline CDR1 SGHRS, CDR2 YFSETQ. CDR3 length equals 14 residues. With V trimmed by 0 bases and J by 13 bases, 10 bases remained unmatched. The CDR3 nucleotides are TGCGCCAGCAGCTTGGTGGGTGACAGGGAATCCCAGTTCTTC. Its translation: CASSLVGDRESQFF.

In this sample, this clonotype turned up a few times. This chain joins TRBV15 and TRBJ2-7; 9 nucleotides align to TRBD1. The V gene's germline CDR1 is LNHNV and CDR2 YYDKDF (reference sequence). The CDR3 has 13 amino acids. Trimming at V came to 6 bases and at J to 7 bases, leaving 7 bases not matched to a gene. CDR3 in DNA: TGTGCCACCAGAAGGACAGGGGTTCAAGAGCAGTACTTC. Its protein product is CATRRTGVQEQYF.

The chain recombines TRBV12-3 or TRBV12-4 with TRBJ1-2, with 10 bases lining up with TRBD1. V was pared by 3 bases and J by 8 bases, with 6 bases of the junction left unmatched. This CDR3 contains 14 residues. Here the CDR3 reads CASSFTGTGEGYTF. CDR3 nucleotides: TGTGCCAGCAGTTTTACCGGGACAGGGGAAGGCTACACCTTC.

The CDR3: CASSVGGVSSYEQYF. The CDR3 DNA reads as TGTGCCAGCAGCGTAGGCGGGGTTTCCTCCTACGAGCAGTACTTC. The genes are TRBV9 and TRBJ2-7, with D possibly TRBD2 on 6 matching bases. Germline CDR1 and CDR2: SGDLS and YYNGEE. This CDR3 has 15 residues. V was shortened by 0 bases and J by 0 bases, with 10 bases between the two germline ends.

V is TRBV5-1 and J is TRBJ2-3; D is uncertain. Per germline, CDR1 SGHRS and CDR2 YFSETQ. The CDR3 is made up of 14 amino acids. Deletions cut 1 base from V and 3 bases from J, with 9 bases between. The CDR3: CASSLYGVTDTQYF. CDR3 nucleotide sequence: TGCGCCAGCAGCTTGTATGGGGTAACAGATACGCAGTATTTT. The whole variable domain, remainder taken from reference TRBV5-1 and TRBJ2-3, is KAGVTQTPRYLIKTRGQQVTLSCSPISGHRSVSWYQQTPGQGLQFLFEYFSETQRNKGNFPGRFSGRQFSNSRSEMNVSTLELGDSALYLCASSLYGVTDTQYFGPGTRLTVL.

This clonotype was found many times. The CDR3 bases are TGTGCCAGCAGCCTGAGGGGGCTCTCCTACAATGAGCAGTTCTTC. As protein: CASSLRGLSYNEQFF. V usage is TRBV3-1 and J usage is TRBJ2-1; the match to TRBD1 covers 7 bases. This CDR3 region has 15 residues. Germline V lookup: CDR1 LGHDT, CDR2 YNNKEL (reference sequence). V shed 4 bases, J shed 0 bases, and the junction held 3 bases outside the gene matches.

This clonotype was detected only a few times. V gene TRBV12-3 or TRBV12-4 combines with J gene TRBJ2-5; a possible D gene is TRBD2 (5 bases). The V end was cut by 5 bases, the J end by 7 bases, with 20 bases between. This CDR3 has 15 amino acids. The CDR3 coding sequence is TGTGCCAGCAGTGCCAGTAATGTCATCGAGGGGACCCAGTACTTC. Amino acid sequence: CASSASNVIEGTQYF.

The chain is built from TRBV11-3 and TRBJ2-6; D tentatively fits TRBD1 or TRBD2 (5 bases each). Per the germline V gene, CDR1 is SGHNT and CDR2 is YENEEA. V was pared by 3 bases and J by 4 bases, with 16 bases between. The CDR3 is 17 residues long. The CDR3 here is CASSFEGLRTGANVLTF. The CDR3 coding sequence is TGTGCCAGCAGCTTCGAGGGGCTAAGAACAGGGGCCAACGTCCTGACTTTC.

The genes are TRBV5-5 and TRBJ1-1; D gene unclear. Germline values: CDR1 SGHKS, CDR2 YYEKEE (reference sequence). V was shortened by 0 bases and J by 0 bases, with 12 bases between the two germline ends. CDR3 length equals 16 residues. The CDR3 protein is CASSLEPGYMNTEAFF. CDR3 DNA sequence: TGTGCCAGCAGCTTGGAACCGGGCTACATGAACACTGAAGCTTTCTTT.

V is TRBV5-6 and J is TRBJ1-5; the D gene is possibly TRBD1 (5 bases). This CDR3 comprises 17 residues. V gave up 1 base and J gave up 1 base, with 15 bases separating them. CDR1 is SGHDT, CDR2 YYEEEE, per germline. CDR3 sequence: CASSLRHRSRSNQPQHF. As DNA, the CDR3 is TGTGCCAGCAGCTTGCGCCACAGGTCTCGAAGCAATCAGCCCCAGCATTTT.

This clonotype has only a few counts. The J gene is TRBJ2-7, the V gene TRBV7-3; 9 bases are shared with TRBD1. J lost 5 bases, V lost 2 bases, and 13 bases had no gene match. Germline values: CDR1 SGHTA, CDR2 FQGTGA. CDR3 length: 17 residues. Here the CDR3 reads CASSLPNRDRVCNEQYF. DNA for the CDR3: TGTGCCAGCAGCTTACCTAACCGGGACAGGGTATGTAACGAGCAGTACTTC.

V is TRBV7-9 and J is TRBJ2-7, with 8 positions matching TRBD1. With V trimmed by 5 bases and J by 1 base, 7 bases remained unmatched. CDR1 SEHNR and CDR2 FQNEAQ come from the germline V gene (reference sequence). The CDR3 totals 15 residues. This CDR3 reads CASSKPGTGSYEQYF. CDR3 sequence (DNA): TGTGCCAGCAGCAAACCCGGGACAGGATCCTACGAGCAGTACTTC.

The rearrangement joins TRBV4-1 to TRBJ1-1, with 9 nucleotides matching TRBD1. From germline, CDR1 is MGHRA and CDR2 YSYEKL. The CDR3 is 15 amino acids. V lost 3 bases, J lost 0 bases, and 2 bases stayed unmatched. The chain's CDR3 is CASSQGQGMNTEAFF. The DNA of the CDR3 is TGCGCCAGCAGCCAGGGACAGGGAATGAACACTGAAGCTTTCTTT.